A selection of T cell receptor beta chains follows, all from one sample in a study of cytomegalovirus exposure and HLA in healthy donors. Produced via immunoSEQ multiplex PCR; TCRdb's table is partial and in-frame only. This sample carries under 130,000 clones, 83% of them seen once, and the ten largest clones take 5% to 6.5%. Sequencing was performed on PBMCs. Receptors were obtained from a man younger than 30 in good health and CMV-seronegative. Each CDR3 is given with its conserved first and last residue. A D gene is named only where the DNA matches it firmly. Only part of the rows carry a size: once, few, many, or a class if the clone is expanded.

TRBV7-9	.	TRBJ2-3	TRBD2	TGTGCCAGCAGCCAAATTAGCGGGAGAGGCACAGATACGCAGTATTTT	CASSQISGRGTDTQYF
TRBV12-5	few	TRBJ1-3	.	TGTGCTAGTGGTTCCGCAGGGCAAGGAAACACCATATATTTT	CASGSAGQGNTIYF
TRBV27	.	TRBJ2-3	TRBD2	TGTGCCAGCAGCTTAAATCCAGCGGGGAGGACAGATACGCAGTATTTT	CASSLNPAGRTDTQYF
TRBV7-2	.	TRBJ2-3	TRBD2	TGTGCCAGCAGCCCGCCAACTAGCGGGATCTGGGATACGCAGTATTTT	CASSPPTSGIWDTQYF
TRBV5-4	.	TRBJ2-3	.	TGTGCCAGCCGCCTAAGCGGCCGCACAGATACGCAGTATTTT	CASRLSGRTDTQYF
TRBV23-1	.	TRBJ1-5	TRBD1	TGCGCCAGCAGTCAACAGGGGGCGAGGAGCAATCAGCCCCAGCATTTT	CASSQQGARSNQPQHF
TRBV7-9	.	TRBJ1-3	TRBD1	TGTGCCAGCGGGGGACAGGGAGGGGGGAACACCATATATTTT	CASGGQGGGNTIYF
TRBV14	.	TRBJ1-2	.	TGTGCCAGCAGCCAAGCAGGGGTCCATGGCTACACCTTC	CASSQAGVHGYTF
TRBV5-4	.	TRBJ2-7	TRBD1	TGTGCCAGCACCCGGGACAGTGGATACGAGCAGTACTTC	CASTRDSGYEQYF
TRBV25-1	.	TRBJ2-5	.	TGTGCCAGCAGTGACGGCAGGGGGGCCCAAGAGACCCAGTACTTC	CASSDGRGAQETQYF
TRBV28	.	TRBJ2-3	.	TGTGCCAGCAGTCCATCAGCGGTGTTGAGAGATACGCAGTATTTT	CASSPSAVLRDTQYF
TRBV15	.	TRBJ2-3	.	TGTGCCACCAGCGGGAGGAGGGCCAACGCAGATACGCAGTATTTT	CATSGRRANADTQYF
TRBV7-2	few	TRBJ2-3	TRBD2	TGTGCCAGCAGCCATCCTAGCGGGAGGGTACGTACGCAGTATTTT	CASSHPSGRVRTQYF
TRBV28	.	TRBJ2-6	.	TGTGCCATCTACGGCTCTGGGGCCAACGTCCTGACTTTC	CAIYGSGANVLTF
TRBV7-2	once	TRBJ1-1	.	TGTGCCAGCAGCCCGAGTCCGCAGGGAAGTCAAACTGAAGCTTTCTTT	CASSPSPQGSQTEAFF
TRBV5-6	few	TRBJ1-4	TRBD1	TGTGCCAGCAGCTCAAGACCCGGGACAGTAAATGAAAAACTGTTTTTT	CASSSRPGTVNEKLFF
TRBV7-6	.	TRBJ1-1	.	TGTGCCAGCAGCTTAGATGGAGGTGGGAAAACTGAAGCTTTCTTT	CASSLDGGGKTEAFF
TRBV5-1	.	TRBJ2-1	TRBD1	TGCGCCAGCAGCCGACAGGGGGCGGGGGTCTCCTACAATGAGCAGTTCTTC	CASSRQGAGVSYNEQFF
TRBV7-3	.	TRBJ1-1	.	TGTGCCAGCAGCTCGCCTGGAGGGTTGGGCACTGAAGCTTTCTTT	CASSSPGGLGTEAFF
TRBV28	.	TRBJ1-2	.	TGTGCCAGCAAGGGACTCGAATTCTATGGCTACACCTTC	CASKGLEFYGYTF
TRBV5-1	.	TRBJ2-3	.	TGCGCCAGCAAGTCGCAGGGAGGATCAGATACGCAGTATTTT	CASKSQGGSDTQYF
TRBV10-3	.	TRBJ2-5	TRBD1	TGTGCCATCAGTCCAAGGGACAGCAAAGAGACCCAGTACTTC	CAISPRDSKETQYF
TRBV6-1	.	TRBJ1-5	.	TGTGCCAGCAGGATCACAGGGTATAGCAATCAGCCCCAGCATTTT	CASRITGYSNQPQHF
TRBV5-4	.	TRBJ1-1	TRBD1	TGTGCCAGCAGCTCGACAGGGGGCAATACTGAAGCTTTCTTT	CASSSTGGNTEAFF
TRBV5-1	.	TRBJ1-1	TRBD1	TGCGCCAGCAGCCCGGGACAGGGGGCACCTGAAGCTTTCTTT	CASSPGQGAPEAFF
TRBV9	.	TRBJ2-2	.	TGTGCCAGCAGCGGGGGCATGGGGGAGCTGTTTTTT	CASSGGMGELFF
TRBV7-2	few	TRBJ2-7	TRBD1	TGTGCCAGCAGCCAAGGGACAGCCTCCTACGAGCAGTACTTC	CASSQGTASYEQYF
TRBV6-5	.	TRBJ1-2	TRBD1	TGTGCCAGCAGTGACAGGGGGTTTGGCTACACCTTC	CASSDRGFGYTF
TRBV15	.	TRBJ2-1	TRBD1	TGTGCCACCAGCAGAGAGGACAGGCCGGATGAGCAGTTCTTC	CATSREDRPDEQFF
TRBV5-1	once	TRBJ1-1	.	TGCGCCAGCAGCGGGGGCTGGGGGGGGCCCAACACTGAAGCTTTCTTT	CASSGGWGGPNTEAFF
TRBV28	.	TRBJ1-2	.	TGTGCCAGCAGTTTTGGACAGTATGGCTACACCTTC	CASSFGQYGYTF
TRBV2	.	TRBJ1-1	.	TGTGCCAGCAGCCCGAGGGGGATAATCGCTGAAGCTTTCTTT	CASSPRGIIAEAFF
TRBV7-2	.	TRBJ1-3	TRBD1	TGTGCCAGCAGCTTACTTGGACAGGGCCACTCTGGAAACACCATATATTTT	CASSLLGQGHSGNTIYF
TRBV10-3	.	TRBJ2-1	TRBD1	TGTGCCATCAGGGGACCGGGACAGGGATCCTACAATGAGCAGTTCTTC	CAIRGPGQGSYNEQFF
TRBV25-1	.	TRBJ2-7	.	TGTGCCAGCAGTCCACATAAACAGGGCACCCGCTACGAGCAGTACTTC	CASSPHKQGTRYEQYF
TRBV18	once	TRBJ2-7	TRBD2	TGTGCCAGCTCACCGGGACTAGCGGGAGGGACCTACGAGCAGTACTTC	CASSPGLAGGTYEQYF
TRBV7-2	.	TRBJ1-5	.	TGTGCCAGCAGCTTTACAGGGTTGCCCCAGCATTTT	CASSFTGLPQHF
TRBV6-1	.	TRBJ1-1	TRBD1	TGTGCCAGCAGACAGGGGATGAACACTGAAGCTTTCTTT	CASRQGMNTEAFF
TRBV19	.	TRBJ2-1	TRBD2	TGTGCCAGTAGGCTAGCGGGAGCCCGCGATGAGCAGTTCTTC	CASRLAGARDEQFF
TRBV29-1	.	TRBJ1-6	TRBD1	TGCAGCGTGGGACAGGGATGGGGGTCACCCCTCCACTTT	CSVGQGWGSPLHF
TRBV6-6	few	TRBJ2-7	TRBD1	TGTGCCAGCAGGGCCACAGGGGGCTACGAGCAGTACTTC	CASRATGGYEQYF
TRBV5-4	.	TRBJ2-1	.	TGTGCCAGCAGCTTAACACAGGGGAGGAGGAATGAGCAGTTCTTC	CASSLTQGRRNEQFF
TRBV11-2	.	TRBJ2-3	.	TGTGCCAGCTCGAGGGGAGGTTCAACAGATACGCAGTATTTT	CASSRGGSTDTQYF
TRBV27	.	TRBJ1-2	.	TGTGCCAGCAAGAGGTCACAATCTAACTATGGCTACACCTTC	CASKRSQSNYGYTF
TRBV5-1	.	TRBJ2-1	TRBD2	TGCGCCAGCAGCTTCGCTTCAGTGACTAGCGGCGACAATGAGCAGTTCTTC	CASSFASVTSGDNEQFF
TRBV27	.	TRBJ2-1	.	TGTGCCAGCAGTGTTCTGGGCCAACAGGATGAGCAGTTCTTC	CASSVLGQQDEQFF
TRBV7-9	few	TRBJ2-7	.	TGTGCCAGCAGCCTACCGCAGGTTCCGGCCTACGAGCAGTACTTC	CASSLPQVPAYEQYF
TRBV6-1	.	TRBJ1-1	.	TGTGCCAGCATAAAGGGGTTATCTGAAGCTTTCTTT	CASIKGLSEAFF
TRBV6-1	.	TRBJ2-5	TRBD2	TGTGCCAGCAGTGAATATGGAGCGGGAGGCCCCCAAGAGACCCAGTACTTC	CASSEYGAGGPQETQYF
TRBV28	.	TRBJ2-7	TRBD2	TGTGCCAGCAGTCCGCCCGGACTAGCGGGAGACTACGAGCAGTACTTC	CASSPPGLAGDYEQYF
TRBV13	.	TRBJ2-7	.	TGTGCCAGCAGCTGGGGAGGGGGAACCTACGAGCAGTACTTC	CASSWGGGTYEQYF